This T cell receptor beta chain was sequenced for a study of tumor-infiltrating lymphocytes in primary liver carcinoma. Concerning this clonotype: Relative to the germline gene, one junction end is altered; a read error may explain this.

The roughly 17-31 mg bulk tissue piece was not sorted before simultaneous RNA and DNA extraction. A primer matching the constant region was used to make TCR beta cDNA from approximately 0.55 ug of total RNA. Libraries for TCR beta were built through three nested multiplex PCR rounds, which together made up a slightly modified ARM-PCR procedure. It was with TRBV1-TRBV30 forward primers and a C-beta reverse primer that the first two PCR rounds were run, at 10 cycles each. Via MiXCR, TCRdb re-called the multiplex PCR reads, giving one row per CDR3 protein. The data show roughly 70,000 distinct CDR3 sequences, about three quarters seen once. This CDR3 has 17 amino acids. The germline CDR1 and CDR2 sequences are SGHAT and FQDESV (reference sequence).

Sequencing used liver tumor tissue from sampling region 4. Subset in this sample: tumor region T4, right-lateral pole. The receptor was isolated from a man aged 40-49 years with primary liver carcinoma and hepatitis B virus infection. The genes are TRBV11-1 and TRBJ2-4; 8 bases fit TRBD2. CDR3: CASSFPGNSGTKDIRYF. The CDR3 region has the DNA TGTGCCAGCAGCTTTCCCGGGAATAGCGGGACCAAAGACATTCGGTACTTC.